This TCR beta chain was observed in a study of cytomegalovirus exposure and HLA in healthy donors. Study summary: Unique TCR beta sequences numbering approximately 120 million came from 150 million to 200 million T cells in an earlier analysis. Findings of the study overall: Sequencing likely caused a cluster of highly shared sequence variants. Among TCR beta chains, those listed as cytomegalovirus-associated numbered 164.

CDR1 is SNHLY, CDR2 FYNNEI, per germline. The CDR3 is 17 residues long. The germline V and J ends were trimmed by 0 bases and 6 bases, with 17 bases remaining between them. 60 Vbeta and 13 Jbeta primers were used in PCR. Clones were sequenced by immunoSEQ multiplex PCR, and TCRdb holds only the in-frame ones, with some missing. Altogether about 140,000 clones are present, 65% to 85% being singletons, with the ten largest covering roughly 4.2%. On this clone: Its antigen is as yet unknown.

The sequenced sample consisted of PBMCs. The receptor was isolated from a male donor in good health and CMV-seronegative. This sequence joins TRBV2 and TRBJ2-2; D not certain. The CDR3 DNA reads TGTGCCAGCAGTGAAGCGGCTCCCACGACATCATCCGGGGAGCTGTTTTTT. Its translation is CASSEAAPTTSSGELFF.